Listed here is a single TCR beta chain. Its antigen is unknown. This sample was taken from a study of long-term antiretroviral therapy in people with HIV. For the study at large: A decade or so separates the oldest specimens from the later 2015 immediate-ART recommendation. Study outcomes and limitations: All blood samples came from the years 2004 to 2017, possibly under older ART regimens.

Germline CDR1 and CDR2: SGHRS and YFSETQ. This CDR3 is 16 amino acids long. Trimming cost V 1 base and J 5 bases; bases outside gene matches: 7. Researchers ran immunoSEQ v3.0 at survey level. TCRdb's copy holds only in-frame clones and misses some; the assay was immunoSEQ multiplex PCR. This table has over 15,000 clones, more than 75% appearing once. This chain uses TRBV5-1 with TRBJ2-2, with 8 bases identical to TRBD1. Specimen: unsorted PBMCs, collected 0.5 years after starting antiretroviral therapy. The receptor's source is a woman between 40 and 55 years old with HIV. CDR3 DNA sequence: TGCGCCAGCAGCTTGTTCGGACAGGGTTGGACCGGGGAGCTGTTTTTT. Its translation is CASSLFGQGWTGELFF.